Listed below are T cell receptor beta chains from one sample, sequenced in a study of shared clonotypes between healthy human individuals. Profiling relied on immunoSEQ multiplex PCR, and the TCRdb table lists in-frame clones only, not all of them. The table shows around 440,000 clones, with roughly three quarters occurring only once. Sequenced: PBMCs. These receptors all stem from a woman in her thirties or forties in good health. Some clones in this sample may be carry-over from other donors' samples. CDR3s include the opening cysteine and the closing phenylalanine or tryptophan. Each record gives: clone size, D gene, V gene, J gene, CDR3 DNA, CDR3 protein. The D gene is left open where the match is weak. The size entry is marked missing in some rows and otherwise reads once, few, many or a size class.

size: .; D: .; V: TRBV7-8; J: TRBJ2-7; DNA: TGTGCCAGCAGCTTCTTAGGCTACGAGCAGTACTTC; CDR3: CASSFLGYEQYF
size: .; D: .; V: TRBV4-1; J: TRBJ1-1; DNA: TGCGCCAGCAGCCACCACGGGGTGAGGGCTGAAGCTTTCTTT; CDR3: CASSHHGVRAEAFF
size: .; D: .; V: TRBV4-2; J: TRBJ1-5; DNA: TGTGCCAGCAGCCTTGGAAATAGCAATCAGCCCCAGCATTTT; CDR3: CASSLGNSNQPQHF
size: once; D: .; V: TRBV6-1; J: TRBJ2-7; DNA: TGTGCCAGCATTCCGCCGGGGACCTACGAGCAGTACTTC; CDR3: CASIPPGTYEQYF
size: .; D: .; V: TRBV5-5; J: TRBJ2-7; DNA: TGTGCCAGCAGCCAAGAAGGAGATGTATCCTACGAGCAGTACTTC; CDR3: CASSQEGDVSYEQYF
size: .; D: .; V: TRBV27; J: TRBJ2-7; DNA: TGTGCCAGCAGTTTAACCCCTCGGTACGGGCAGTACTTC; CDR3: CASSLTPRYGQYF
size: .; D: .; V: TRBV28; J: TRBJ2-7; DNA: TGTGCCAGCTGGGCCGGGGACGGGAGAGGCGCCTACGAGCAGTACTTC; CDR3: CASWAGDGRGAYEQYF
size: few; D: .; V: TRBV29-1; J: TRBJ2-1; DNA: TGCAGCGTTGAAGGGCAGGGCCCCTCCAATGAGCAGTTCTTC; CDR3: CSVEGQGPSNEQFF
size: .; D: .; V: TRBV4-1; J: TRBJ1-1; DNA: TGCGCCAGCAGCCAAAGCACCCTCGGGATAACGAAGGAAGCTTTCTTT; CDR3: CASSQSTLGITKEAFF
size: .; D: .; V: TRBV4-3; J: TRBJ2-7; DNA: TGCGCCAGCAGCCAGGGATTATCGGGACTCTGGGCCGGGCAGTACTTC; CDR3: CASSQGLSGLWAGQYF